This is a list of T cell receptor beta chains from one sample in a study of blood T cell repertoires in COVID-19. Repertoires were generated with immunoSEQ multiplex PCR, while TCRdb's copy carries only in-frame clones and drops some. The table lists under 85,000 clones, 85% to 90% of them singletons. Material for sequencing was peripheral blood. Every receptor here comes from a man aged 50-60 years with acute or convalescent COVID-19. The CDR3 runs from the conserved cysteine through the conserved F or W. The D gene is left open where the match is weak.

>TRBD1|TRBV5-6
CASSRFLQGSTDTQYF
>-|TRBV18
CASSPLADSYEQYF
>-|TRBV19
CASSIGAGRSNQPQHF
>-|TRBV15
CATSRDKSTGHSNQPQHF
>-|TRBV4-3
CASSQVLYSYEQYF
>-|TRBV29-1
CSGQSANEKLFF
>TRBD1|TRBV7-9
CASSLAHPVTGGSQPQHF
>-|TRBV7-6
CASSLARSAHTEAFF
>TRBD2|TRBV6-6
CASSYGVSGDYEQYF
>TRBD1|TRBV5-5
CASSGGTGSQPQHF
>-|TRBV5-1
CASSLGDTSYEQYF
>TRBD2|TRBV7-9
CAITPGTSWNEQFF
>-|TRBV12-5
CASGLVGAEINEQFF
>TRBD1|TRBV2
CARGTGFSNQPQHF
>-|TRBV19
CASTDFYGYTF
>-|TRBV6-5
CASRTTGNNQPQHF
>TRBD2|TRBV3-1/TRBV3-2
CASSPGLAGSNTGELFF
>-|TRBV11-3
CASSLSRFGISETQYF
>-|TRBV3-1/TRBV3-2
CASSPGAGNSPLHF
>TRBD1|TRBV19
CASTPQGSGEQYF
>-|TRBV27
CASSLSGSISYEQYF
>-|TRBV21-1
CASSKVGKGPPLHF
>-|TRBV6-6
CASSNLYEQYF
>TRBD2|TRBV29-1
CSVPPRGLAGTDTQYF
>-|TRBV10-3
CAISETGNSPLHF
>-|TRBV9
CASSPDSHSGNTIYF
>-|TRBV7-2
CASSLDFRNTEAFF
>-|TRBV5-1
CASATGGMGEQYF
>TRBD2|TRBV11-2
CASRPLGRAGAYNEQFF
>-|TRBV29-1
CSVGRQPGETQYF
>-|TRBV7-2
CASSLFDSINNSPLHF
>TRBD2|TRBV3-1/TRBV3-2
CASGAGGTQYF
>-|TRBV27
CASSSAGEGEGYTF
>-|TRBV19
CASTPGSLGSLSNQPQHF
>TRBD2|TRBV6-5
CASSKAGLAGYEQYF
>TRBD1|TRBV7-6
CASSPWTGSNQPQHF
>TRBD2|TRBV27
CASSLLSGTSGTVSYEQYF
>-|TRBV27
CASSFSLRDTFNYGYTF
>-|TRBV19
CASRNQGNQPQHF
>-|TRBV15
CAAAAAGTDTQYF
>TRBD1|TRBV7-2
CASSSQGRDTEAFF